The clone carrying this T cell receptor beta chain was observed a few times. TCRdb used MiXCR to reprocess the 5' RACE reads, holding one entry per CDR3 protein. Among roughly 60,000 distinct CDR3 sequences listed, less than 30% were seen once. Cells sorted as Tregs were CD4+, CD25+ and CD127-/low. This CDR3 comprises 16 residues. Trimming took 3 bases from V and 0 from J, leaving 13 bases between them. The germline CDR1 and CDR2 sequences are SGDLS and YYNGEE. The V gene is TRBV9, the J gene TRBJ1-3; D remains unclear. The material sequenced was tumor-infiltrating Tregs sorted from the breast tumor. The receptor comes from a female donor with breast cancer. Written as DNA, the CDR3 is TGTGCCAGCAGCGCCCAAGTCACGGCCTCTGGAAACACCATATATTTT. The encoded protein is CASSAQVTASGNTIYF.